These 2 T cell receptor beta chains originate from one sample sequenced in a study of HIV-infected children after antiretroviral therapy interruption. RNA-based 3' RACE libraries used unique molecular identifiers. In TCRdb, the 3' RACE reads were re-called with MiXCR into one record per CDR3 protein. The sample records about 37,000 distinct CDR3 sequences, 6.5% being singletons. Sample treatment: PENTA 11 planned treatment interruption arm or continuous ART arm. Sequencing was performed on CD45RA+ CD4+ T cells from PBMCs, pooled from several time points, taken from a donor given antiretroviral therapy, either interrupted or continuous. Subset noted: naive CD4+ CD45RA+ CD45RO- T cells. The origin of the receptors is a pool of human donors with HIV.

The chain links TRBV10-3 to TRBJ1-2; TRBD1 might be the D (6 bases). This CDR3 is 13 amino acids long. The germline V gene has CDR1 ENHRY and CDR2 SYGVKD. V gave up 7 bases and J gave up 2 bases, with 11 bases separating them. This CDR3 reads CAITGQTNYGYTF. The CDR3, as DNA: TGTGCCATCACCGGACAGACAAACTATGGCTACACCTTC.

In its sample, this clonotype was seen many times. V and J are TRBV18 and TRBJ2-5; 10 bases map to TRBD1. Germline CDR1 and CDR2: KGHSH and LQKENI. V dropped 3 bases and J dropped 5; count of bases not matched to a gene: 6. The CDR3 covers 15 residues. CDR3 residues: CASSPPGTGDETQYF. The CDR3 DNA follows: TGTGCCAGCTCACCCCCCGGGACAGGGGACGAGACCCAGTACTTC. Full variable domain (remainder filled in from reference TRBV18 and TRBJ2-5): NAGVMQNPRHLVRRRGQEARLRCSPMKGHSHVYWYRQLPEEGLKFMVYLQKENIIDESGMPKERFSAEFPKEGPSILRIQQVVRGDSAAYFCASSPPGTGDETQYFGPGTRLLVL.